This entry lists 16 T cell receptor beta chains sequenced from one sample in a study of blood T cell repertoires in COVID-19. This table comes from immunoSEQ multiplex PCR, and its TCRdb copy is limited to in-frame clones, with some not included. This sample has around 200,000 clones, with approximately 91% found just once. Sequenced material: peripheral blood. All receptors come from a man in his forties with acute or convalescent COVID-19.

This chain uses TRBV2 with TRBJ1-3; 7 bases fit TRBD1. The CDR3 has 14 amino acids. V was pared by 8 bases and J by 0 bases, with 4 bases of the junction left unmatched. Germline lookup yields CDR1 SNHLY and CDR2 FYNNEI. Written as DNA, the CDR3 is TGTGCCAGCCGACAGGGCCTCTCTGGAAACACCATATATTTT. Translating gives CASRQGLSGNTIYF.

The CDR3 nucleotides are TGTGCCAGCAGCTTGATGAACACCCCATCTGGCTACACCTTC. Translation: CASSLMNTPSGYTF. The rearrangement uses TRBV5-4 and TRBJ1-2, with unresolved D. The CDR3 runs to 14 residues. Trimming pared 1 base from V and 7 bases from J, leaving 14 bases between. The germline gives CDR1 SGHNT, CDR2 YYREEE (reference sequence).

The chain joins TRBV4-1 to TRBJ2-2, with D possibly TRBD2 on 6 matching bases. The CDR3 sequence is 17 residues long. CDR1 is MGHRA and CDR2 is YSYEKL in the germline V gene. The V end lost 0 bases, the J end lost 0 bases, and 11 bases lay between the germline ends. The CDR3 bases are TGCGCCAGCAGCCAAGATTGGGACTCTGCGAACACCGGGGAGCTGTTTTTT. It is translated as CASSQDWDSANTGELFF.

This clone was detected a few times. The rearrangement links TRBV7-8 to TRBJ2-2, with 7 bases fitting TRBD2. V shed 0 bases and J 8 bases; nucleotides not matched to a gene: 9. This CDR3 comprises 16 residues. From germline, CDR1 is SGHVS and CDR2 FQNEAQ. The CDR3 loop reads CASSLALLAGMGELFF. DNA of the CDR3: TGTGCCAGCAGCTTAGCCCTCTTAGCGGGTATGGGGGAGCTGTTTTTT.

A single count supports this clone. CDR3 DNA: TGTGCCACCCAAGCCCAATCGGCACCCCTCCACTTT. Translation gives CATQAQSAPLHF. V usage is TRBV28 and J usage is TRBJ1-6, with D unresolved. Germline V gives CDR1 MDHEN, CDR2 SYDVKM. The CDR3 runs 12 residues. Trimming left V 10 bases short and J 11 bases short, with 15 bases between.

V usage is TRBV4-2 and J usage is TRBJ1-2, with D possibly matching TRBD1 (5 bases). V lost 4 bases and J lost 4, with 28 bases in between. CDR3 length equals 19 residues. Germline V gives CDR1 LGHNA, CDR2 YNFKEQ. CDR3 residues: CASSRRLGGPREESYGYTF. The CDR3 nucleotides read TGTGCCAGCAGCCGCCGGCTGGGGGGTCCAAGAGAAGAGAGCTATGGCTACACCTTC.

The rearrangement links TRBV30 to TRBJ1-6, with D perhaps TRBD1 (6 bases). This CDR3 region has 15 residues. V shed 0 bases and J shed 8 bases, with 14 bases lying between them. From germline, CDR1 is GTSNPN and CDR2 SVGIG (reference sequence). The CDR3 DNA reads as TGTGCCTGGAGTGTACGTAGACAGGTAGATTCACCCCTCCACTTT. This codes for CAWSVRRQVDSPLHF.

This clone was seen only a few times. The chain combines TRBV14 with TRBJ2-7; 9 nucleotides align to TRBD1. V shed 4 bases, J shed 1 base, and the junction held 8 bases outside the gene matches. This CDR3 is built from 16 residues. Germline CDR1 and CDR2: SGHDN and FVKESK. Written as DNA, the CDR3 is TGTGCCAGCAGCCCGCCCGGGACAGGGACATCCTACGAGCAGTACTTC. Amino acids: CASSPPGTGTSYEQYF. The full variable domain, in which reference TRBV14 and TRBJ2-7 provide the parts outside the CDR3, is EAGVTQFPSHSVIEKGQTVTLRCDPISGHDNLYWYRRVMGKEIKFLLHFVKESKQDESGMPNNRFLAERTGGTYSTLKVQPAELEDSGVYFCASSPPGTGTSYEQYFGPGTRLTVT.

This chain joins TRBV7-9 and TRBJ1-1; 7 nucleotides match TRBD1. Germline lookup yields CDR1 SEHNR and CDR2 FQNEAQ (reference sequence). V was pared by 5 bases and J by 10 bases, with 10 bases of the junction left unmatched. The CDR3 totals 13 residues. CDR3 nucleotide sequence: TGTGCCAGCAGCATACAGGGGAGAGGGGGAGCTTTCTTT. Protein sequence: CASSIQGRGGAFF.

The chain combines TRBV27 with TRBJ2-3, with TRBD1 matching over 7 bases. This CDR3 is built from 14 residues. V dropped 5 bases and J dropped 6; count of bases not matched to a gene: 8. Germline assignment: CDR1 MNHEY and CDR2 SMNVEV (reference sequence). CDR3 region: CASSAGTDPDTQYF. The CDR3 bases are TGTGCCAGCAGTGCTGGGACAGACCCCGATACGCAGTATTTT.

A word on this clone: Other DNA sequences in this specimen translate into the identical CDR3. V gene TRBV7-3 combines with J gene TRBJ2-3; 10 nucleotides agree with TRBD2. There are 15 residues in the CDR3. The V gene end was trimmed by 5 bases and the J gene end by 0 bases; junction bases not matched to a gene: 2. Germline loops: CDR1 SGHTA, CDR2 FQGTGA. CDR3 sequence: CASSRSGGSTDTQYF. The CDR3 DNA sequence: TGTGCCAGCAGCCGTAGCGGGGGGAGCACAGATACGCAGTATTTT.

The CDR3: CASSPRDYGYTF. In nucleotides, the CDR3 is TGTGCCAGCAGCCCCCGGGACTATGGCTACACCTTC. This chain connects TRBV7-9 to TRBJ1-2; no reliable D call. Per the germline V gene, CDR1 is SEHNR and CDR2 is FQNEAQ (reference sequence). The CDR3 runs 12 residues. Deletions cut 5 bases from V and 3 bases from J, with 7 bases between.

This rearrangement joins TRBV6-4 to TRBJ2-3; D not resolved. V was clipped by 4 bases and J by 0 bases, with 11 bases between them. The germline V gene has CDR1 MRHNA and CDR2 SNTAGT. The CDR3 runs 15 residues. In DNA form, the CDR3 reads TGTGCCAGCAGTGGCGAGAGCTCTAGCACAGATACGCAGTATTTT. This gives the protein CASSGESSSTDTQYF.

V usage is TRBV9 and J usage is TRBJ2-1; the D is unclear. Trimming took off 4 bases at V and 8 bases at J, with 7 bases between the two ends. The germline V gene encodes CDR1 SGDLS and CDR2 YYNGEE. This CDR3 has 11 amino acids. CDR3 in amino acids: CASSSQYEQFF. For the CDR3, the DNA is TGTGCCAGCAGCTCCCAGTATGAGCAGTTCTTC.

CDR3 coding DNA: TGCAGTGCTACTCAGGGAAACACCATATATTTT. As protein: CSATQGNTIYF. The chain couples TRBV20-1 to TRBJ1-3; D unresolved. Per the germline V gene, CDR1 is DFQATT and CDR2 is SNEGSKA (reference sequence). The CDR3 length is 11 residues. Trimming took 4 bases from V and 4 from J, leaving 5 bases between them.

The count of this clone is one. The genes are TRBV6-5 and TRBJ1-1; 9 bases map to TRBD1. Per the germline V gene, CDR1 is MNHEY and CDR2 is SVGAGI. V gave up 7 bases and J gave up 4 bases; unmatched junction bases: 7. The CDR3 consists of 14 residues. The CDR3 is CASTSTGGLTEAFF. CDR3 DNA: TGTGCCAGCACCTCGACAGGGGGACTCACTGAAGCTTTCTTT.